This is a list of T cell receptor beta chains from one sample in a study of T cell responses to AZD1222 COVID-19 vaccine. The table came from immunoSEQ multiplex PCR; TCRdb's copy has only in-frame clones and leaves some out. Here the sample spans 140,000 to 150,000 clones, approximately 83% being singletons. The sample in question was peripheral blood, obtained on day 0 of AZD1222 vaccination. The receptor source for this set is an adult in good health. Both conserved end residues are part of each CDR3. D genes are given only for firm matches. Clone size is given for some rows only: seen once, a few or many times, or a class if the clone is expanded.

v_gene: TRBV19
abundance: few
d_gene: .
j_gene: TRBJ2-3
CDR3aa: CASSSARSTDTQYF

v_gene: TRBV29-1
abundance: .
d_gene: .
j_gene: TRBJ1-1
CDR3aa: CSAWRLMNTEAFF

v_gene: TRBV21-1
abundance: .
d_gene: .
j_gene: TRBJ2-2
CDR3aa: CASTPGHTVNTGELFF

v_gene: TRBV24-1
abundance: .
d_gene: TRBD2
j_gene: TRBJ2-3
CDR3aa: CATSDQQEVAGRTDTQYF

v_gene: TRBV7-6
abundance: .
d_gene: TRBD2
j_gene: TRBJ2-5
CDR3aa: CASSYPPGTSGGLQETQYF

v_gene: TRBV5-6
abundance: few
d_gene: TRBD1
j_gene: TRBJ1-1
CDR3aa: CASSFGTGGQEAFF

v_gene: TRBV11-3
abundance: .
d_gene: .
j_gene: TRBJ1-5
CDR3aa: CASSLGGQPQHF

v_gene: TRBV4-1
abundance: .
d_gene: .
j_gene: TRBJ1-1
CDR3aa: CASSQGEWSTEAFF

v_gene: TRBV4-1
abundance: .
d_gene: TRBD2
j_gene: TRBJ2-7
CDR3aa: CASSQYWTSAGYEQYF

v_gene: TRBV28
abundance: .
d_gene: .
j_gene: TRBJ2-7
CDR3aa: CASHPGTAQSEQYF

v_gene: TRBV6-5
abundance: .
d_gene: .
j_gene: TRBJ2-7
CDR3aa: CASSSTGTQQYF

v_gene: TRBV11-2
abundance: .
d_gene: TRBD1
j_gene: TRBJ2-3
CDR3aa: CASSSRQGFSTDTQYF

v_gene: TRBV30
abundance: .
d_gene: .
j_gene: TRBJ1-1
CDR3aa: CAWSVQGSASEAFF

v_gene: TRBV27
abundance: few
d_gene: .
j_gene: TRBJ1-1
CDR3aa: CASSLNSGRAEAFF

v_gene: TRBV5-1
abundance: once
d_gene: .
j_gene: TRBJ2-1
CDR3aa: CASSLSYLGEQFF

v_gene: TRBV19
abundance: .
d_gene: .
j_gene: TRBJ1-1
CDR3aa: CAARGRQQGTEAFF

v_gene: TRBV19
abundance: .
d_gene: .
j_gene: TRBJ2-1
CDR3aa: CASRSGGREQFF

v_gene: TRBV18
abundance: .
d_gene: .
j_gene: TRBJ1-1
CDR3aa: CASSPPGGLGTEAFF

v_gene: TRBV30
abundance: .
d_gene: .
j_gene: TRBJ1-2
CDR3aa: CAWSGVARFRLNYGYTF

v_gene: TRBV11-2
abundance: .
d_gene: .
j_gene: TRBJ1-1
CDR3aa: CASSADGMNTEAFF

v_gene: TRBV5-1
abundance: .
d_gene: TRBD1
j_gene: TRBJ1-4
CDR3aa: CASSLGTGNEKLFF

v_gene: TRBV30
abundance: .
d_gene: TRBD2
j_gene: TRBJ2-3
CDR3aa: CAWSKTSRTDTQYF

v_gene: TRBV5-4
abundance: .
d_gene: .
j_gene: TRBJ2-7
CDR3aa: CASSSPAGQSYEQYF

v_gene: TRBV29-1
abundance: .
d_gene: TRBD1
j_gene: TRBJ2-2
CDR3aa: CSVRTGGNTGELFF

v_gene: TRBV11-2
abundance: .
d_gene: .
j_gene: TRBJ1-2
CDR3aa: CASSPFSQGAGYTF

v_gene: TRBV18
abundance: .
d_gene: .
j_gene: TRBJ1-3
CDR3aa: CASSPPGLGAGNTIYF

v_gene: TRBV14
abundance: .
d_gene: .
j_gene: TRBJ1-2
CDR3aa: CASSRDIGEGYTF

v_gene: TRBV11-3
abundance: medium-sized
d_gene: .
j_gene: TRBJ2-2
CDR3aa: CASSYHEGSGELFF

v_gene: TRBV12-3/TRBV12-4
abundance: .
d_gene: .
j_gene: TRBJ1-5
CDR3aa: CASSSDPGGPQHF

v_gene: TRBV6-5
abundance: .
d_gene: TRBD1
j_gene: TRBJ2-7
CDR3aa: CASSQLGTGFYEQYF

v_gene: TRBV27
abundance: .
d_gene: .
j_gene: TRBJ1-5
CDR3aa: CASSPQGPDQPQHF

v_gene: TRBV19
abundance: .
d_gene: .
j_gene: TRBJ2-2
CDR3aa: CASSIWGRTGELFF

v_gene: TRBV19
abundance: once
d_gene: TRBD2
j_gene: TRBJ2-7
CDR3aa: CASRTGLAGYEQYF

v_gene: TRBV18
abundance: .
d_gene: .
j_gene: TRBJ2-3
CDR3aa: CASSPARVGGTDTQYF

v_gene: TRBV9
abundance: .
d_gene: .
j_gene: TRBJ2-7
CDR3aa: CASSPRGLDYEQYF

v_gene: TRBV10-2
abundance: .
d_gene: TRBD1
j_gene: TRBJ1-2
CDR3aa: CASSETGEGYGYTF

v_gene: TRBV28
abundance: once
d_gene: .
j_gene: TRBJ1-1
CDR3aa: CASNEKGTEAFF

v_gene: TRBV5-4
abundance: .
d_gene: TRBD1
j_gene: TRBJ2-3
CDR3aa: CASSPGQGVWNTQYF

v_gene: TRBV19
abundance: .
d_gene: .
j_gene: TRBJ1-1
CDR3aa: CASVLRGDTEAFF

v_gene: TRBV6-4
abundance: .
d_gene: TRBD1
j_gene: TRBJ2-7
CDR3aa: CASRAEGQGSHEQYF

v_gene: TRBV20-1
abundance: .
d_gene: TRBD1
j_gene: TRBJ2-3
CDR3aa: CSASVPASRGDTQYF

v_gene: TRBV6-1
abundance: .
d_gene: .
j_gene: TRBJ1-6
CDR3aa: CASSEDNGSPLHF

v_gene: TRBV10-3
abundance: .
d_gene: .
j_gene: TRBJ1-6
CDR3aa: CAISESSQENSPLHF

v_gene: TRBV27
abundance: once
d_gene: .
j_gene: TRBJ2-1
CDR3aa: CASRGSGLGNEQFF

v_gene: TRBV6-5
abundance: .
d_gene: .
j_gene: TRBJ1-1
CDR3aa: CASSYQGPNTEAFF

v_gene: TRBV6-5
abundance: .
d_gene: TRBD2
j_gene: TRBJ2-7
CDR3aa: CASSYGLAGGYEQYF

v_gene: TRBV2
abundance: .
d_gene: TRBD2
j_gene: TRBJ2-2
CDR3aa: CASSAVGGTGELFF

v_gene: TRBV3-1/TRBV3-2
abundance: .
d_gene: TRBD1
j_gene: TRBJ1-2
CDR3aa: CASSHGDRAANYGYTF

v_gene: TRBV30
abundance: .
d_gene: TRBD1
j_gene: TRBJ1-5
CDR3aa: CAGSRTGDQPQHF

v_gene: TRBV7-9
abundance: .
d_gene: TRBD1
j_gene: TRBJ1-5
CDR3aa: CASTQGANQPQHF

v_gene: TRBV9
abundance: .
d_gene: TRBD1
j_gene: TRBJ1-5
CDR3aa: CASSAVAEGDRGGSNQPQHF

v_gene: TRBV6-1
abundance: .
d_gene: .
j_gene: TRBJ1-2
CDR3aa: CASSESYGGSRDGYTF

v_gene: TRBV28
abundance: .
d_gene: .
j_gene: TRBJ1-1
CDR3aa: CASSPRGGGDTEAFF

v_gene: TRBV5-1
abundance: .
d_gene: TRBD2
j_gene: TRBJ2-1
CDR3aa: CASSPTSGRAGNEQFF